This T cell receptor (beta chain) was found in a study of cytomegalovirus exposure and HLA in healthy donors. Study context: Out of about 180 million T cells, an earlier analysis found more than 95 million unique TCR beta sequences in total.

The PCR used 60 Vbeta and 13 Jbeta primers. TCRdb's copy holds only in-frame clones and misses some; the assay was immunoSEQ multiplex PCR. The sample records 150,000 to 200,000 clones, around 77% being singletons. The donors comprised healthy bone marrow donors. The sequence derives from a man in his sixties in good health and CMV-seronegative. Input material: PBMCs.

Here the CDR3 reads CASSIEGPGSGANVLTF. The CDR3 nucleotides read TGTGCCAGTAGTATAGAGGGGCCGGGCTCTGGGGCCAACGTCCTGACTTTC. This chain links TRBV19 with TRBJ2-6; possibly TRBD1 for D (5 bases). Germline V CDR1 and CDR2: LNHDA, SQIVND (reference sequence). Trimming took off 0 bases at V and 0 bases at J, with 9 bases between the two ends. This CDR3 is built from 17 residues.